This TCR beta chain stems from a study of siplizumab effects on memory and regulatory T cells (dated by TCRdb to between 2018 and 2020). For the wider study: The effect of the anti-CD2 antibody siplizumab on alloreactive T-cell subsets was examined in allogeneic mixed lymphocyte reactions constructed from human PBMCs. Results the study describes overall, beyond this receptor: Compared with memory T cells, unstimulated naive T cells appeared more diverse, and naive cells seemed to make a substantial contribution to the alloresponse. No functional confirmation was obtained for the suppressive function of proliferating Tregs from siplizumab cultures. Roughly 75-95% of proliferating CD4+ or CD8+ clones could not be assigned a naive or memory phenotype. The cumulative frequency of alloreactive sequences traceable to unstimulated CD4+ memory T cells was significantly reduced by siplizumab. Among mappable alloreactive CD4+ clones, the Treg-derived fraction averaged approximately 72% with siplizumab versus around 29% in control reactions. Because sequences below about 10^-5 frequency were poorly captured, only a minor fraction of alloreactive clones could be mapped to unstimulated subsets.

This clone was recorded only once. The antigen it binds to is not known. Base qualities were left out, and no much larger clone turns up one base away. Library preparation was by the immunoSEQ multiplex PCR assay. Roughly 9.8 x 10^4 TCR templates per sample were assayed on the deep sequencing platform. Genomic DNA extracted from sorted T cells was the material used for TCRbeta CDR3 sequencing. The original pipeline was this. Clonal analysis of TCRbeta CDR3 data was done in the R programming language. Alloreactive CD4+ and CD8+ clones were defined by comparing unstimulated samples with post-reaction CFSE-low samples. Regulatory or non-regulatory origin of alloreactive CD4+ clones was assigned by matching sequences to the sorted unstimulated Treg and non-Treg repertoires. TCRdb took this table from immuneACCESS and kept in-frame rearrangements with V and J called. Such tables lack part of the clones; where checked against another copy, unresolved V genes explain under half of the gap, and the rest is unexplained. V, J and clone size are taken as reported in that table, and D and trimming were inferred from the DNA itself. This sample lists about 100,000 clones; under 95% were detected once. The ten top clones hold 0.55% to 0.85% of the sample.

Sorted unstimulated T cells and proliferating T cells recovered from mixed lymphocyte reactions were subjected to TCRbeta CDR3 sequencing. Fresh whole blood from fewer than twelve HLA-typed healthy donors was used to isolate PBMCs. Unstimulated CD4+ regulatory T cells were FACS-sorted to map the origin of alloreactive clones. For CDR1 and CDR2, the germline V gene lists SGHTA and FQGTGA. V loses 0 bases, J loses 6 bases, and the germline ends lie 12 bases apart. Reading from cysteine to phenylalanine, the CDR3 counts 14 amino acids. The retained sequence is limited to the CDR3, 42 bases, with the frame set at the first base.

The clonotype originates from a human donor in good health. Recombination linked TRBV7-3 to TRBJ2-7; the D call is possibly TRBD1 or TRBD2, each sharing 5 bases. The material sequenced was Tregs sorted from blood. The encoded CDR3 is CASSLTWGPVEQYF. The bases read TGTGCCAGCAGCTTAACCTGGGGACCCGTCGAGCAGTACTTC.